Below, 12 T cell receptor beta chains from the same sample are listed, as sequenced in a study of shared clonotypes between healthy human individuals (dated by TCRdb to between 2020 and 2021). Library method: the immunoSEQ multiplex PCR assay. Drawn from immuneACCESS, this table holds only the in-frame rearrangements with V and J called that TCRdb kept. Clones are partly lost; checked studies trace under half to an unresolved V gene and leave the rest unexplained. For this sample there are over 400,000 clones; roughly 80% appear just once. Together, the top ten hold 9.5% to 15% of the sample. Sequencing was done on a sample of PBMCs. The receptors stem from a woman between 40 and 50 years old in good health. Some clones in this sample may be carry-over from other donors' samples.

The chain joins TRBV10-3 to TRBJ2-7; D is unresolved. The CDR3 is 14 residues long. V lost 10 bases and J lost 1, with 17 bases in between. The germline V gene has CDR1 ENHRY and CDR2 SYGVKD. CDR3 nucleotide sequence: TGTGCCACCGCCGGGCGGTCCTCATCCTACGAGCAGTACTTC. Translating gives CATAGRSSSYEQYF.

V gene TRBV19 combines with J gene TRBJ2-7; 7 nucleotides align to TRBD2. The junction had 10 bases not matched to a gene; V was cut back by 2 bases and J by 3 bases. CDR3 length: 16 residues. Looked up from germline, CDR1 is LNHDA and CDR2 is SQIVND (reference sequence). The CDR3 spells CASSISRGAGNYEQYF. The CDR3 bases are TGTGCCAGTAGTATATCCCGTGGAGCGGGAAACTACGAGCAGTACTTC.

This chain connects TRBV29-1 to TRBJ2-7, with D possibly TRBD1 on 6 matching bases. The germline V gene encodes CDR1 SQVTM and CDR2 ANQGSEA. Deletions cut 4 bases from V and 1 base from J, with 8 bases between. The CDR3 is 12 amino acids. As DNA, the CDR3 is TGCAGCGTTGTTACAGGGTCCTACGAGCAGTACTTC. Translation: CSVVTGSYEQYF.

J is TRBJ2-7 and V is TRBV5-5, with D hard to call. Germline V CDR1 and CDR2: SGHKS, YYEKEE (reference sequence). The CDR3 sequence is 14 residues long. The germline V and J ends were trimmed by 0 bases and 0 bases, with 7 bases remaining between them. The CDR3 region is CASSLAPSSYEQYF. CDR3 coding DNA: TGTGCCAGCAGCTTGGCCCCTAGCTCCTACGAGCAGTACTTC.

This clone was observed a single time. CDR3 nucleotides: TGTGCCAGCAGTGTCGACAGGGCCTCTGGAAACACCATATATTTT. Protein: CASSVDRASGNTIYF. The chain links TRBV6-1 to TRBJ1-3; 7 nucleotides align to TRBD1. The V segment lost 4 bases and the J segment 0 bases; nucleotides outside the gene matches: 3. The CDR3 loop spans 15 amino acids. From germline, CDR1 is MNHNS and CDR2 SASEGT.

This chain joins TRBV29-1 and TRBJ2-7, with TRBD2 matching over 13 bases. The CDR3 runs 14 residues. Per the germline V gene, CDR1 is SQVTM and CDR2 is ANQGSEA. The J segment lost 3 bases and the V segment lost 5 bases, leaving 4 bases of the junction unmatched. DNA of the CDR3: TGCAGCGTTCGGGGGACTAGCGGGGACTACGAGCAGTACTTC. This sequence encodes CSVRGTSGDYEQYF.

The chain uses TRBV9 and TRBJ2-2; D not certain. Germline V lookup: CDR1 SGDLS, CDR2 YYNGEE. CDR3 length equals 14 residues. V was clipped by 4 bases and J by 5 bases, with 12 bases between them. The CDR3 bases are TGTGCCAGCAGCCCACGCCCGGAGACCGGGGAGCTGTTTTTT. It specifies CASSPRPETGELFF.

This chain links TRBV7-2 with TRBJ2-2, with D perhaps matching TRBD1 or TRBD2 (5 bases each). CDR1 and CDR2 (germline): SGHTA, FQGNSA. Trimming removed 5 bases from V and 4 bases from J, with 14 bases in between. The CDR3 is 15 amino acids. CDR3 region: CASSDRRTRTGELFF. The CDR3 nucleotides are TGTGCCAGCAGCGACCGGAGGACACGCACCGGGGAGCTGTTTTTT.

The rearrangement links TRBV6-1 to TRBJ2-5; a weak D match, TRBD2 (5 bases). The germline V gene has CDR1 MNHNS and CDR2 SASEGT. CDR3 length: 14 residues. Deletions cut 6 bases from V and 5 bases from J, with 16 bases between. CDR3: CASRRRGISETQYF. The CDR3 DNA sequence: TGTGCCAGCAGAAGACGAGGGATTAGCGAGACCCAGTACTTC.

Concerning this clone: Other DNA sequences in the same sample also yield this CDR3. CDR3 DNA sequence: TGCGCCAGCAGCCAGGGGACAGGGAGCTCCTACGAGCAGTACTTC. Amino acid sequence: CASSQGTGSSYEQYF. The V call is TRBV4-1, the J call TRBJ2-7; TRBD1 matches at 9 bases. CDR1 is MGHRA, CDR2 YSYEKL, per germline. The CDR3 sequence is 15 residues long. With V trimmed by 3 bases and J by 0 bases, 3 bases remained unmatched.

The V gene is TRBV2, the J gene TRBJ1-5; 10 bases are shared with TRBD1. The CDR3 runs 15 residues. Germline-derived CDR1 and CDR2 are SNHLY and FYNNEI. The V gene end was trimmed by 6 bases and the J gene end by 3 bases; junction bases not matched to a gene: 5. CDR3 in DNA: TGTGCCAGCAGCGCGGACAGGGGGTTCAATCAGCCCCAGCATTTT. It yields the protein CASSADRGFNQPQHF.

V is TRBV14 and J is TRBJ2-7; weak D call: TRBD2 (7 bases). Per germline, CDR1 SGHDN and CDR2 FVKESK. V was trimmed by 4 bases and J by 2 bases, leaving 18 bases between them. The CDR3 runs to 16 residues. Here the CDR3 reads CASSPTGGLPPYEQYF. CDR3 DNA: TGTGCCAGCAGCCCGACCGGGGGGCTCCCCCCCTACGAGCAGTACTTC.